This TCR beta chain is from a study of blood T cell repertoires in COVID-19. V was clipped by 3 bases and J by 7 bases, with 22 bases between them. CDR3 length: 17 amino acids. Germline-derived CDR1 and CDR2 are SNHLY and FYNNEI. This table comes from immunoSEQ multiplex PCR, and its TCRdb copy is limited to in-frame clones, with some not included. Here the sample spans approximately 310,000 clones, about nine tenths being singletons. This chain connects TRBV2 to TRBJ2-1, with D possibly being TRBD2 (7 bases). Sequencing input: PBMCs or T cells enriched from blood (not recorded which). The TCR was taken from a man aged 55 to 70 who had recovered from COVID-19. CDR3 in DNA: TGTGCCAGCAGTGACGTGGGGACTTGGCGGGGGCATAATGAGCAGTTCTTC. Encoded protein: CASSDVGTWRGHNEQFF.